The rows below give T cell receptor beta chains drawn from one sample of a study of OX40 agonist ivuxolimab in advanced cancers. The assay was immunoSEQ multiplex PCR, and TCRdb's table has in-frame clones only and misses some. The table includes 55,000 to 80,000 clones, about 80% detected once. Sequencing was performed on CD4+ or CD8+ T cells sorted from blood, taken in a trial of the OX40 agonist ivuxolimab. These receptors were taken from an adult with an advanced solid tumor such as melanoma, head and neck, liver or kidney cancer. Both conserved end residues are part of each CDR3. The D gene is left open where the match is weak. Not all rows give a size; the values are once, few, many and, for expanded clones, a class.

clone size | J gene | D gene | V gene | CDR3 protein | CDR3 DNA
. | TRBJ1-4 | . | TRBV5-1 | CASSLGGGKLFF | TGCGCCAGCAGCTTGGGTGGGGGAAAACTGTTTTTT
. | TRBJ1-3 | TRBD1 | TRBV5-8 | CASSLRTGSGNTIYF | TGTGCCAGCAGCTTGCGGACAGGCTCTGGAAACACCATATATTTT
. | TRBJ2-2 | TRBD2 | TRBV7-8 | CASSPRNSGGFGELFF | TGTGCCAGCAGCCCTCGCAATAGCGGGGGGTTCGGGGAGCTGTTTTTT
. | TRBJ2-6 | TRBD1 | TRBV7-9 | CASSLRTGFFGGSANVLTF | TGTGCCAGCAGCTTAAGGACAGGGTTTTTCGGGGGATCGGCCAACGTCCTGACTTTC
. | TRBJ2-7 | . | TRBV27 | CASSLIAAREQYF | TGTGCCAGCAGTTTAATAGCGGCCCGCGAGCAGTACTTC
. | TRBJ2-1 | . | TRBV4-1 | CASSHRGSSYNEQFF | TGCGCCAGCAGCCATCGGGGGAGCTCCTACAATGAGCAGTTCTTC
. | TRBJ1-2 | . | TRBV28 | CASSTWTATQNYGYTF | TGTGCCAGCAGTACCTGGACAGCTACTCAAAACTATGGCTACACCTTC
. | TRBJ2-7 | TRBD1 | TRBV28 | CASSLGTGVLYEQYF | TGTGCCAGCAGTTTAGGGACAGGGGTCCTCTACGAGCAGTACTTC
. | TRBJ1-4 | . | TRBV27 | CASSSRGGDEKLFF | TGTGCCAGCAGTTCCCGCGGGGGCGATGAAAAACTGTTTTTT
. | TRBJ1-5 | . | TRBV28 | CASRPSGTGRAMGPQHF | TGTGCCAGCAGGCCGTCCGGGACGGGGCGGGCGATGGGGCCCCAGCATTTT
. | TRBJ1-1 | . | TRBV28 | CASRPQPDRKKAFF | TGTGCCAGCAGACCACAGCCCGACCGGAAGAAAGCTTTCTTT
. | TRBJ2-2 | . | TRBV19 | CASMGQNTGELFF | TGTGCCAGTATGGGCCAGAACACCGGGGAGCTGTTTTTT
. | TRBJ2-1 | TRBD2 | TRBV2 | CASSELAGAAFGEQFF | TGTGCCAGCAGTGAACTAGCGGGGGCCGCCTTTGGTGAGCAGTTCTTC
. | TRBJ1-2 | TRBD1 | TRBV7-9 | CASSLVTGGRGYTF | TGTGCCAGCAGCTTAGTCACAGGGGGACGTGGCTACACCTTC
. | TRBJ1-1 | TRBD1 | TRBV28 | CASSLSGGTEAFF | TGTGCCAGCAGTTTATCAGGGGGCACTGAAGCTTTCTTT
. | TRBJ2-7 | TRBD2 | TRBV11-2 | CASSHLAGGNEQYF | TGTGCCAGCAGCCACTTAGCGGGAGGGAACGAGCAGTACTTC
. | TRBJ1-5 | . | TRBV5-1 | CASSLVGTGTSNQPQHF | TGCGCCAGCAGCTTAGTAGGCACGGGTACTAGCAATCAGCCCCAGCATTTT
. | TRBJ2-4 | . | TRBV11-2 | CASSLEGAVNIQYF | TGTGCCAGCAGCTTAGAGGGGGCTGTGAACATTCAGTACTTC
. | TRBJ2-3 | . | TRBV27 | CASSPTSDTQYF | TGTGCCAGCAGTCCCACCTCGGATACGCAGTATTTT
few | TRBJ2-1 | TRBD1 | TRBV7-3 | CASSTGTASYNEQFF | TGTGCCAGCAGCACCGGGACAGCCTCCTACAATGAGCAGTTCTTC
. | TRBJ2-1 | . | TRBV19 | CASSRWDNEQFF | TGTGCCAGTAGCCGTTGGGACAATGAGCAGTTCTTC
. | TRBJ2-1 | TRBD2 | TRBV27 | CASSSGRAYNEQFF | TGTGCCAGCTCGAGCGGGAGGGCCTACAATGAGCAGTTCTTC
. | TRBJ2-2 | . | TRBV4-3 | CASSQDAGRGAGELFF | TGCGCCAGCAGCCAAGACGCGGGCAGGGGCGCCGGGGAGCTGTTTTTT
once | TRBJ2-2 | . | TRBV19 | CASSIPRATNTGELFF | TGTGCCAGTAGTATCCCCCGGGCAACGAACACCGGGGAGCTGTTTTTT
. | TRBJ2-7 | TRBD1 | TRBV4-3 | CASSLGQGKYEQYF | TGCGCCAGCAGCCTGGGACAGGGGAAATACGAGCAGTACTTC
. | TRBJ2-7 | . | TRBV28 | CASSPPSWSSYEQYF | TGTGCCAGCAGTCCCCCTTCTTGGAGCTCCTACGAGCAGTACTTC
. | TRBJ2-3 | TRBD1 | TRBV28 | CASNPGQSTDTQYF | TGTGCCAGTAATCCGGGACAGAGCACAGATACGCAGTATTTT
. | TRBJ1-1 | TRBD1 | TRBV5-8 | CASSTDSRDRFTGTEAFF | TGTGCCAGCAGCACCGATTCCCGGGACAGGTTTACGGGCACTGAAGCTTTCTTT
. | TRBJ2-2 | . | TRBV5-5 | CASSFSSPNTGELFF | TGTGCCAGCAGCTTCTCCAGTCCGAACACCGGGGAGCTGTTTTTT
. | TRBJ2-1 | TRBD2 | TRBV19 | CASRAGGPWDEQFF | TGTGCCAGTAGGGCGGGGGGGCCTTGGGATGAGCAGTTCTTC
. | TRBJ1-3 | . | TRBV10-3 | CAMLDSEKSGNTIYF | TGTGCCATGCTCGACAGTGAAAAATCTGGAAACACCATATATTTT
. | TRBJ2-5 | TRBD2 | TRBV4-2 | CASSQEVSGGLETQYF | TGTGCCAGCAGCCAAGAAGTCAGCGGGGGGTTAGAGACCCAGTACTTC